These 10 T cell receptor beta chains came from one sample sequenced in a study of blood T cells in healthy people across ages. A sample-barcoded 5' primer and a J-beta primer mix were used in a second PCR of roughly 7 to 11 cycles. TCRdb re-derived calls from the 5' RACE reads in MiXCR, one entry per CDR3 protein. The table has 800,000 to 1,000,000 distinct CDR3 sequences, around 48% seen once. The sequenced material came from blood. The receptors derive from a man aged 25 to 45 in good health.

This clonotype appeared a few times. The CDR3 loop is CASSLGGRGGEQFF. The CDR3 DNA reads as TGTGCCAGCAGCTTAGGAGGACGGGGGGGTGAGCAGTTCTTC. The chain employs TRBV7-2 and TRBJ2-1, with 8 bases aligning to TRBD2. In germline, CDR1 is SGHTA, CDR2 FQGNSA. The junction had 5 bases not matched to a gene; V was cut back by 1 base and J by 9 bases. There are 14 residues in the CDR3.

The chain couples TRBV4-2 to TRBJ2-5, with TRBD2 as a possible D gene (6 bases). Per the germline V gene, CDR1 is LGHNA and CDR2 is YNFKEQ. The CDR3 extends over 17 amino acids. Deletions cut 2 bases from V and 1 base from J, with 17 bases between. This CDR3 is CASSQSGPAGIQETQYF. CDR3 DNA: TGTGCCAGCAGCCAATCGGGCCCGGCGGGGATCCAAGAGACCCAGTACTTC.

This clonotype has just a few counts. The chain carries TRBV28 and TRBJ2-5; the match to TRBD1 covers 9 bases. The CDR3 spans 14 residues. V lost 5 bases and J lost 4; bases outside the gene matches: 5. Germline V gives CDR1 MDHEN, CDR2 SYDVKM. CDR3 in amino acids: CASSPGQGRETQYF. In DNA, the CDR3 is TGTGCCAGCAGTCCGGGACAGGGTAGAGAGACCCAGTACTTC.

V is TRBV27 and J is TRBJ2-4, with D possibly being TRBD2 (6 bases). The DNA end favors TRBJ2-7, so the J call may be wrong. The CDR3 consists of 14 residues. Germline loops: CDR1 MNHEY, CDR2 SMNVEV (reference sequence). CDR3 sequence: CASSLREKGYEQYF. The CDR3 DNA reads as TGTGCCAGCAGTTTGCGGGAAAAGGGGTACGAGCAGTACTTC.

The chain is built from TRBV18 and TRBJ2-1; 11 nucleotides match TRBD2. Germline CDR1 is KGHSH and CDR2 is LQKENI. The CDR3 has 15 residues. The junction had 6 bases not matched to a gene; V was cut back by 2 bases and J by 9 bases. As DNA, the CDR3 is TGTGCCAGCTCACCATCGACTAGCGGGGAGGGTGAGCAGTTCTTC. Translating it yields CASSPSTSGEGEQFF.

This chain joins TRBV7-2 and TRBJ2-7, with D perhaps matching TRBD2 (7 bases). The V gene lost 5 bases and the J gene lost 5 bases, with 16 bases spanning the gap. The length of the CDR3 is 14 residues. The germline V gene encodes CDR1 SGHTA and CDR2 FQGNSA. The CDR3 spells CASSRTGGGDEQYF. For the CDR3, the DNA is TGTGCCAGCAGCCGTACGGGGGGCGGCGACGAGCAGTACTTC.

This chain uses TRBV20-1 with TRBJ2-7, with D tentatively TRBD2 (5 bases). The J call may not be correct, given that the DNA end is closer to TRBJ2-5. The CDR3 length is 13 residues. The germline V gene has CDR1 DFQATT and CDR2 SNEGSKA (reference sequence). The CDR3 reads CSAPHAEAETQYF. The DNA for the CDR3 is TGCAGTGCTCCGCATGCGGAGGCGGAGACCCAGTACTTC.

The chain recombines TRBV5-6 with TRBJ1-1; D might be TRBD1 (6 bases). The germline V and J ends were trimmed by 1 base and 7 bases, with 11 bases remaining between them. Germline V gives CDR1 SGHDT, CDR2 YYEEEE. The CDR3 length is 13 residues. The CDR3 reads CASSLQGFGEAFF. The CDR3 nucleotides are TGTGCCAGCAGCTTGCAGGGGTTCGGTGAAGCTTTCTTT.

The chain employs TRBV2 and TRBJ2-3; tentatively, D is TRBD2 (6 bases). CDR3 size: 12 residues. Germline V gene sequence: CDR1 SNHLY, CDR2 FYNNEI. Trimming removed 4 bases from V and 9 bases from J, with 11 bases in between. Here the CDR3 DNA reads TGTGCCAGCAGTGTCTCTAGCGCCACGCAGTATTTT. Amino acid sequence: CASSVSSATQYF.

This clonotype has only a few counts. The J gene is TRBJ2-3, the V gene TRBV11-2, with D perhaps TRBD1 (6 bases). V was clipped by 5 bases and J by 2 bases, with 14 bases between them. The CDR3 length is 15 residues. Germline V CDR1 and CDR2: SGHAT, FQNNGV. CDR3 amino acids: CASSDQGYYTDTQYF. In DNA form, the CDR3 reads TGTGCCAGCAGCGACCAGGGGTATTACACAGATACGCAGTATTTT.